This TCR beta chain was documented in a study of cytomegalovirus exposure and HLA in healthy donors (dated by TCRdb to between 2016 and 2019). About the investigation overall: An earlier analysis of fewer than 750 of the donors reported 250 to 350 Gb of sequence data and around 100 million unique TCR beta sequences obtained from about 180 million T cells. Roughly 300 gigabases of sequencing data and roughly 90 million unique TCR sequences were included in an early release covering about 700 HLA-typed donors. Among the roughly 430 genotyped donors, around 81% belonged to the genetic ancestry cluster associated with self-reported Caucasian donors. The study aimed to test whether cataloging public T cell receptors could reveal signatures of past pathogen exposure. The T cell repertoires of several hundred subjects were profiled by immunosequencing and related to cytomegalovirus serostatus. Besides the first cohort of 550 to 750 subjects, a separate validation cohort made up of 120 different subjects was used. To predict cytomegalovirus infection status, the study brought together high-throughput TCR immunosequencing, statistical association of individual TCRs with disease status, and machine learning. A later analysis re-analyzed previously published TCR beta repertoires from 666 donors and added high-resolution HLA genotyping to study TCR occurrence patterns. In the later analysis, no new phenotypic data were used to find candidate immune exposures; instead, reliance was placed on TCR beta sequences and their occurrence across donors. An earlier analysis of around 640 of the donors used high-throughput TCR beta sequencing to judge whether each TCR beta V gene segment behaved as functional or pseudogenic. Donor age, sex, ethnicity and CMV serostatus were compiled together with the repertoire data. A later genetic analysis used genome-wide SNP genotypes for about 65% of the roughly 670 donors, treating that subset as a discovery cohort. Every repertoire in the discovery cohort had been generated on one and the same sequencing platform. Class I and class II HLA loci were covered by the typing at four-digit resolution. Typing coverage differed by locus: A, B, C, DRB1 and DQB1 were typed in about 620-640 donors, DQA1 in about 500, DPA1 in 600 to 610, and DPB1 in 472. Four to six DR-DQ haplotypes were handled as single units for association and clustering, since linkage in the cohort was strong. On average, 235,054 unique TCR beta nucleotide sequences were sequenced per donor among 300 to 500 genotyped donors of the cohort, with around 19% of those sequences being non-productive.

The germline V gene (reference sequence) provides CDR1 LNHDA and CDR2 SQIVND. Relative to germline, V is 9 bases shorter and J is 0 bases shorter, with 9 bases between their ends. The CDR3 runs 13 residues from the cysteine to the phenylalanine. Kept here is only the CDR3 DNA, which spans 39 bases and is read in frame from base 1. The protocol used for the library was the immunoSEQ multiplex PCR assay. For the multiplex PCR, a mixture combining 60 forward primers for TCR Vbeta segments and 13 reverse primers for TCR Jbeta segments was used. Amplification of the CDR3 region of rearranged TCR beta genes was performed with a multiplex PCR assay on genomic DNA. The amplified TCR beta libraries were sequenced on the Illumina HiSeq System as 87-base-pair reads. As for the original processing: A later analysis counted tens of millions of unique TCR beta chains across the 650 to 800 repertoires, and some 11 million of these chains were shared by at least two donors. A nearest-neighbor algorithm error-corrected the raw reads and collapsed the reads into unique sequences, merging closely related sequences to remove PCR and sequencing errors. V, D and J gene segments were assigned by aligning CDR3 sequences to IMGT reference sequences. For a sequence to be retained, a match of at least six nucleotides to both a V gene segment and a J gene segment was required. A rearrangement was called productive if the CDR3 had no stop codons and remained in frame with V and J, and every other rearrangement was called non-productive. CDR3 was defined according to IMGT convention as the region running from the second conserved V-encoded cysteine to the conserved J-encoded phenylalanine. The earlier analysis of more than 450 of the donors excluded sequences that lacked an unambiguous match to a single V gene segment. An earlier analysis of about 590 of the donors classified V segments as functional when productive rearrangements were above 56.7% and as segregating when the standard deviation between donors was above 5%. A statistical classification framework was built to diagnose cytomegalovirus status from the catalog of TCR beta chain sequences. In a later analysis, TCR nucleotide sequences were compared against IMGT/GENE-DB human TR gene sequences so that V and J genes could be assigned. Using the TCRdist pipeline, a later analysis assigned CDR3 sequences along with most-parsimonious VDJ recombination scenarios. In a later analysis, each TCR beta chain was defined by its CDR3 amino acid sequence together with its V-gene family, and reads without a unique V-gene family were excluded. A later analysis removed 500 to 600 highly shared, low-generation-probability nucleotide sequences to deal with suspected cross-contamination and a sequencing artifact. In a later analysis, a clonal expansion index for each public chain was calculated from normalized within-repertoire ranks of inferred template counts. In a later analysis, generation probabilities were computed using a VDJ recombination model fitted to out-of-frame rearrangements, and the results were checked against IGoR. Hypergeometric tests were used in a later analysis to score TCR-TCR, TCR-HLA and TCR-CMV co-occurrence, with a repertoire-size bias correction applied to the TCR pairs. To estimate false discovery rates, a later analysis permuted the HLA or CMV assignments 20 times. In a later analysis, co-occurring TCRs were grouped with DBSCAN, and TCRdist sequence similarity was added when clustering was performed within HLA-allele-positive subsets. Co-occurrence clustering excluded repertoires with fewer than 30,000 or more than 120,000 public chains, plus five with anomalous nucleotide sharing. The table comes from immuneACCESS by way of TCRdb, which keeps in-frame sequences with V and J called. Part of the clones is missing from these tables; in studies checked, under half for an unresolved V gene and the rest for unknown reasons. The D gene and trimming were derived from the DNA, and the V and J assignments and clone size from that table. The sample table records 150,000 to 160,000 clones; less than 80% of these occur just once. The ten top clones hold 2.1% of the sample.

This clone was recorded a few times. No cognate antigen has been identified for it. The input lacks base qualities; no much larger clone sits a single base away. Additional DNA sequences in this sample encode the identical CDR3. Here is what the overall study found, with its caveats: A later analysis found that HLA-associated TCR beta chains were more clonally expanded and had lower generation probabilities than equally common non-associated chains. The only immune exposure information available for the cohort was CMV serostatus. A total of roughly 160 TCR beta chains were listed by the study as associated with cytomegalovirus. In vitro tests confirmed that three of the cytomegalovirus-associated TCR beta chains recognize cytomegalovirus antigens. Linkage disequilibrium might explain the correlated functional status among segregating V segments, but an unknown experimental factor could not be excluded. Most TCR sequences were observed very rarely across donors, whereas some public TCRs were present in many individuals. In a later genetic analysis, a missense DCLRE1C variant was associated with V-gene and J-gene trimming of TCR beta chains, and the association was replicated in an independent cohort. About 17 rarely observed V segments, including chromosome 9 orphons, were excluded from the earlier analysis of a few hundred of the donors because counts were too low. In a later analysis, several top co-occurrence clusters were reported to appear linked to parvovirus B19, influenza, CMV and Epstein-Barr virus. A cluster of highly shared sequence variants was judged likely to represent a technical artifact of the sequencing pipeline. Presence/absence analyses assumed roughly uniform sequencing depth across donors, an assumption that may not hold. Broadly in line with IMGT annotations, most TCR beta V segments showed up in productive rearrangements about 87% or about 30% of the time in an earlier analysis of 450 to 600 of the donors. Because the 87-base-pair reads could not distinguish some IMGT-functional V segments, including TRBV6-2 and TRBV6-3, those segments were excluded. Because HLA typing was unavailable for some donors at each locus, only the typed subset was used in association tests. Cytomegalovirus status was reported to be diagnosed by the classifier with high specificity and sensitivity in both the original and validation cohorts. The cohort was sequenced for TCR beta chains only, and without alpha or paired-chain data the features that could be detected were limited. Most CMV-associated TCR beta chains appeared to be HLA-restricted in a later analysis, and the HLA associations seemed to be driven largely by CMV exposure. Specific HLA alleles were associated with more than 15,000 TCR beta sequences at a false discovery rate of 0.05 in a later analysis. In a later analysis, TCR association rates were found to vary across HLA loci, with the most associated TCRs seen for DRB1 alleles and the fewest for HLA-C alleles. It was suggested by the authors that the approach could potentially be generalized to other disease states and immunological phenotypes. In a later genetic analysis, fewer N-insertions in productive TCRs were reported among donors in an Asian-associated ancestry cluster than the 666-donor mean. When HLA alleles, especially DR and DQ, strongly co-occurred, TCR associations were difficult to assign to individual alleles. A further reported finding was that TCR beta sequences accurately predicted the HLA-A and HLA-B alleles for most subjects in the first cohort.

The cohort was made up of around 720 healthy bone marrow donors. All cohort members were sampled while nominally healthy, although unrecorded immune exposures were likely present. The donor tested CMV seronegative and was one of the 352 seronegative cohort members. Each donor provided a peripheral blood sample, and peripheral blood mononuclear cells were used for TCR beta sequencing. Genomic DNA was extracted from the blood cell samples with the Qiagen DNeasy Blood Extraction Kit. Source material: PBMCs. The clonotype was recovered from a man in his thirties or forties in good health and CMV-seronegative. This chain joins TRBV19 to TRBJ2-1; tentative D gene TRBD2, with 6 bases matching. CDR3 loop: CASRGSSYNEQFF. The DNA sequence is TGTGCCAGCCGGGGGAGCTCCTACAATGAGCAGTTCTTC.